These T cell receptor beta chains were read from a single sample in a study of T-cell reconstitution after alpha-beta-depleted transplantation in children. TCRdb used MiXCR to reprocess the PCR reads, holding one entry per CDR3 protein. The data show about 32,000 distinct CDR3 sequences, with around 7% seen just once and around 30% held by the top ten. The sequencing used peripheral blood, collected 60 days after TCRalphabeta/CD19-depleted stem cell transplant. Source of these receptors: a child younger than two who had a stem cell transplant for acute myeloid leukemia, so the T cells may come from the graft donor. The CDR3 runs from the conserved cysteine through the conserved F or W. Each record gives: J gene, V gene, CDR3 protein.

>TRBJ2-5|TRBV7-9
CASSLSGGWQETQYF
>TRBJ2-7|TRBV20-1
CSASYHEQYF
>TRBJ2-2|TRBV12-3/TRBV12-4
CASSPRTSGGAKNTGELFF
>TRBJ2-1|TRBV27
CASSPGTSGSNEQFF
>TRBJ2-7|TRBV7-9
CASPGGTGEQYF
>TRBJ2-1|TRBV7-9
CASSTARNEQFF
>TRBJ2-5|TRBV3-1
CASSQGIRPQETQYF
>TRBJ2-7|TRBV2
CASSGYEQYF
>TRBJ1-2|TRBV20-1
CSARDNPGGADYGYTF
>TRBJ2-1|TRBV4-2
CASSPLGGEQFF
>TRBJ2-1|TRBV4-1
CASSRGGRNWNEQFF
>TRBJ1-1|TRBV10-3
CAISPDSLPEAFF
>TRBJ1-3|TRBV7-9
CASSLPGNPGNTIYF
>TRBJ1-6|TRBV6-5
CASRFGGRNSPLHF
>TRBJ2-1|TRBV12-3/TRBV12-4
CASSLGSGGYNEQFF
>TRBJ2-5|TRBV4-3
CASSQGWGGQETQYF
>TRBJ2-3|TRBV4-2
CASSQPHSGAADTQYF
>TRBJ1-2|TRBV29-1
CSVEDPRDRRGYGYTF
>TRBJ2-5|TRBV29-1
CSVERGTDSQGTQYF
>TRBJ2-3|TRBV12-3/TRBV12-4
CALGGGPLYF
>TRBJ2-7|TRBV9
CASSRRLTSYEQYF
>TRBJ2-5|TRBV5-1
CASSFRPSLTGTQYF
>TRBJ2-1|TRBV4-1
CASSLGVAGAAGQFF
>TRBJ1-5|TRBV28
CASSLGLQNQPQHF
>TRBJ2-7|TRBV19
CASSLGLTYEQYF
>TRBJ2-2|TRBV12-3/TRBV12-4
CASSSLPGQGMVPGELFF
>TRBJ2-7|TRBV23-1
CASSHKKAQGGPEQYF
>TRBJ2-5|TRBV12-3/TRBV12-4
CASSLFASGRAKRETQYF
>TRBJ2-5|TRBV2
CATRTAWETQYF
>TRBJ2-2|TRBV30
CAWSPTGLFGELFF
>TRBJ2-2|TRBV29-1
CSVQGSGELFF
>TRBJ1-2|TRBV2
CASSEVGGDYGYTF
>TRBJ2-7|TRBV5-6
CASSLIRGTYEQYF
>TRBJ2-5|TRBV6-6
CASRTSWETQYF
>TRBJ1-1|TRBV5-6
CASSWGTGGEAFF
>TRBJ1-1|TRBV2
CASMVRYMNTEAFF
>TRBJ1-2|TRBV7-9
CASSLGGGYGYTF